This is a list of T cell receptor beta chains from one sample in a study of radiotherapy plus CTLA-4 blockade in lung cancer. Libraries were prepared by immunoSEQ multiplex PCR; TCRdb keeps only in-frame clonotypes and omits some of them. The sample has 89,000 or so clones, 82% seen once; the top ten hold roughly 3.5%. Here the sequenced sample was peripheral blood, taken from a patient treated with radiotherapy plus ipilimumab. These receptors all stem from a human donor with non-small cell lung cancer who had a partial response to radiotherapy plus ipilimumab. Each CDR3 is given with its conserved first and last residue. D genes are given only for firm matches. Clone size is not always given. Where it is, it says once, few, many or a class for expanded clones.

TRBJ2-2,18,TRBD2,TRBV19,.,TGTGCCAGTAGTATAAAGACTAGCGGGAGGGCGTTTACCGGGGAGCTGTTTTTT,CASSIKTSGRAFTGELFF
TRBJ2-7,15,TRBD2,TRBV28,once,TGTGCCAGCAGTTTATTTCTAGCGGGAGCCTACGAGCAGTACTTC,CASSLFLAGAYEQYF
TRBJ2-5,12,.,TRBV15,.,TGTGCCACCAGCAGAGTAGTAGAGACCCAGTACTTC,CATSRVVETQYF
TRBJ1-4,15,TRBD1,TRBV9,.,TGTGCCAGCAGCCCGCTGACAGGGTTGAATGAAAAACTGTTTTTT,CASSPLTGLNEKLFF
TRBJ1-4,13,.,TRBV18,.,TGTGCCAGCTCACCACAGAGTAATGAAAAACTGTTTTTT,CASSPQSNEKLFF
TRBJ2-5,13,.,TRBV15,.,TGTGCCACCAGCAGAGCGCCGCTCGGGACCCAGTACTTC,CATSRAPLGTQYF
TRBJ1-5,12,.,TRBV10-1,.,TGCGCCAGCAGGAGGAAGGATCAGCCCCAGCATTTT,CASRRKDQPQHF
TRBJ2-3,15,TRBD1,TRBV7-2,.,TGTGCCAGCAACCCGACAGGGACGAGCACAGATACGCAGTATTTT,CASNPTGTSTDTQYF
TRBJ2-3,15,.,TRBV5-6,few,TGTGCCAGCAGCTTCCGGGGGAGATGGGGGGATACGCAGTATTTT,CASSFRGRWGDTQYF
TRBJ2-2,16,.,TRBV28,.,TGTGCCAGCAGTTTGGACACAATCTCGAACACCGGGGAGCTGTTTTTT,CASSLDTISNTGELFF
TRBJ2-1,15,.,TRBV9,.,TGTGCCAGCACCCCGCGACACTCGGGGTACAATGAGCAGTTCTTC,CASTPRHSGYNEQFF
TRBJ2-5,15,.,TRBV6-6,.,TGTGCCAGCAGTCGACCCGGGACATCGGAAGAGACCCAGTACTTC,CASSRPGTSEETQYF
TRBJ2-7,14,.,TRBV7-2,.,TGTGCCAGCAGCTTAGTTTACAGTTCCTACGAGCAGTACTTC,CASSLVYSSYEQYF
TRBJ2-5,17,.,TRBV7-5,.,TGTGTCAGAAGTAAAGAAGCGGGACACCTCCATGTAGAGACCCAGTACTTC,CVRSKEAGHLHVETQYF
TRBJ1-1,14,.,TRBV5-1,.,TGCGCCAGCAGCTTGACAGGGCGGGACACTGAAGCTTTCTTT,CASSLTGRDTEAFF
TRBJ2-1,14,.,TRBV21-1,.,TGTGCCAGCAGCAAACCGAGCTCCTACAATGAGCAGTTCTTC,CASSKPSSYNEQFF
TRBJ2-2,15,TRBD1,TRBV6-1,.,TGTGCGATAACGACCGGGACAGGGAACACCGGGGAGCTGTTTTTT,CAITTGTGNTGELFF
TRBJ2-7,15,.,TRBV11-2,.,TGTGCCAGCAGCTTAGAGCCGGGACATACCTACGAGCAGTACTTC,CASSLEPGHTYEQYF
TRBJ1-2,11,.,TRBV5-5,.,TGTGCCAGCAGCCTGGGTCCAGGCTACACCTTC,CASSLGPGYTF
TRBJ2-3,13,TRBD1,TRBV18,.,TGTGCCGTCCGACAGGGAACTACAGATACGCAGTATTTT,CAVRQGTTDTQYF
TRBJ2-3,13,TRBD2,TRBV7-3,.,TGTGCCAGCAGCTATAGCGGGAAGAATACGCAGTATTTT,CASSYSGKNTQYF
TRBJ1-3,11,.,TRBV30,few,TGTGCCTGGATTACAGGGAACACCATATATTTT,CAWITGNTIYF
TRBJ1-1,13,TRBD1,TRBV5-1,.,TGTGCCAGCAGCTTACCAGGGGGCACTGAAGCTTTCTTT,CASSLPGGTEAFF
TRBJ2-3,15,TRBD1,TRBV27,.,TGTGCCAGCAGAACGGACAGGCGATACACAGATACGCAGTATTTT,CASRTDRRYTDTQYF
TRBJ2-1,15,TRBD2,TRBV7-3,.,TGTGCCAGCAGCTTAGATTCTAGCGGGAGGGGGGTTCGGTTCTTC,CASSLDSSGRGVRFF
TRBJ2-7,14,TRBD2,TRBV18,.,TGTGCCAGCTCACAGACTAGCGGTACCTACGAGCAGTACTTC,CASSQTSGTYEQYF
TRBJ2-2,14,.,TRBV6-5,once,TGTGCCAGCAGTTACTCGTTCGGACCGGGGAAGCTGTTTTTT,CASSYSFGPGKLFF
TRBJ2-5,16,TRBD1,TRBV27,.,TGTGCCAGCAGTACGATTGGGACAGGGAATGGCGAGACCCAGTACTTC,CASSTIGTGNGETQYF
TRBJ2-7,14,TRBD2,TRBV19,.,TGTGCCAGTAGCCTCACTAGCGGACCCTACGAGCAGTACTTC,CASSLTSGPYEQYF
TRBJ1-1,11,.,TRBV29-1,.,TGCAGCGTTGGGGAGGACACTGAAGCTTTCTTT,CSVGEDTEAFF
TRBJ1-3,15,.,TRBV9,few,TGTGCCAGCACCAGGTCAGGTGCCTCTGGAAACACCATATATTTT,CASTRSGASGNTIYF
TRBJ2-1,16,.,TRBV7-3,once,TGTGCCAGCGCAAAGGCGGGATCCTTTCCCTACAATGAGCAGTTCTTC,CASAKAGSFPYNEQFF
TRBJ2-5,14,TRBD1,TRBV28,.,TGTGCCAGCAGTACGACAGGGCATCAAGAGACCCAGTACTTC,CASSTTGHQETQYF
TRBJ2-3,14,TRBD1,TRBV2,few,TGTGCCAGCGGGACAGGAGGTAACACAGATACGCAGTATTTT,CASGTGGNTDTQYF
TRBJ1-2,12,TRBD1,TRBV29-1,few,TGCAGCGGGGGGACAGCTAACTATGGCTACACCTTC,CSGGTANYGYTF
TRBJ2-2,16,.,TRBV9,.,TGTGCCAGCAGCGGCCCTCTCAGGAAGGGGACCGGGGAGCTGTTTTTT,CASSGPLRKGTGELFF
TRBJ2-7,16,.,TRBV7-2,.,TGTGCCAGCAGCCTCCACCCGGGGGACGACTACTACGAGCAGTACTTC,CASSLHPGDDYYEQYF
TRBJ2-1,16,TRBD2,TRBV4-2,.,TGTGCCAGCAGCCAAACGGGACTAGCGGACTACAATGAGCAGTTCTTC,CASSQTGLADYNEQFF
TRBJ2-1,15,.,TRBV11-2,.,TGTGCCAGCAGTCTTGGGCGGGCTCTCTACAATGAGCAGTTCTTC,CASSLGRALYNEQFF
TRBJ2-5,11,.,TRBV28,once,TGTGCCAGCGAACAGCAAGAGACCCAGTACTTC,CASEQQETQYF
TRBJ1-5,16,TRBD1,TRBV28,.,TGTGCCAGCAGTCCCGGACAGGGGTCCCTCCACCAGCCCCAGCATTTT,CASSPGQGSLHQPQHF
TRBJ1-2,13,TRBD1,TRBV5-4,.,TGTGCCAGCAGTTGGGACAGACACTATGGCTACACCTTC,CASSWDRHYGYTF
TRBJ2-2,15,TRBD1,TRBV5-4,.,TGTGCCAGCAGCTTGGAGACAGGGCTGTCCGGGGAGCTGTTTTTT,CASSLETGLSGELFF
TRBJ1-2,15,TRBD1,TRBV6-1,once,TGTGCCAGCAACGCCCCACCTACAGGGGGCTATGGCTACACCTTC,CASNAPPTGGYGYTF
TRBJ1-1,14,TRBD1,TRBV7-2,.,TGTGCCAGCAGGACAGGGGGCTCCGACACTGAAGCTTTCTTT,CASRTGGSDTEAFF
TRBJ2-5,14,TRBD2,TRBV30,.,TGTGCCTGGAGTACGGGAGCGGGATTGGAGACCCAGTACTTC,CAWSTGAGLETQYF
TRBJ2-2,17,TRBD2,TRBV4-2,.,TGTGCCAGCAGCCCGGCGGGGGGAGAAAGGGGAAAAGGGGAGCTGTTTTTT,CASSPAGGERGKGELFF
TRBJ1-1,14,.,TRBV28,.,TGTGCCAGCAGTTCACAGGGCGGCGGGCCTGAAGCTTTCTTT,CASSSQGGGPEAFF
TRBJ1-1,13,.,TRBV28,.,TGTGCCAGCAGTAGCGCGCGGGGCACTGAAGCTTTCTTT,CASSSARGTEAFF
TRBJ1-2,18,TRBD1,TRBV19,.,TGTGCCAGTAGTTCTCCGGGACAGGGGGCAAGGGAACGGTATGGCTACACCTTC,CASSSPGQGARERYGYTF
TRBJ1-5,14,.,TRBV6-1,.,TGTGCCAGCAGTGGACAGGCCTCTAATCAGCCCCAGCATTTT,CASSGQASNQPQHF
TRBJ2-5,14,.,TRBV15,once,TGTGCCACCGCCCGGCCTAGCGTTAAAGAGACCCAGTACTTC,CATARPSVKETQYF